The 23 T cell receptor beta chains below come from one sample, sequenced in a study of blood T cells in healthy people across ages. The second PCR ran about 6 to 11 cycles with a sample-barcoded 5' primer and J-beta primers. TCRdb fed the 5' RACE reads into MiXCR, producing one record per CDR3 protein. Seen here are over 550,000 distinct CDR3 sequences, 25% to 35% observed once, and the top ten hold approximately 15%. The sequenced sample consisted of blood. The receptor source for this set is a woman of 80 years or more in good health.

Many counts were recorded for this clonotype. Sequence at one end of the junction differs from germline and may be a read error. The V call is TRBV5-1, the J call TRBJ1-1; 8 bases fit TRBD1. The CDR3 has 15 residues. Germline loops: CDR1 SGHRS, CDR2 YFSETQ. In DNA, the CDR3 is TGTGCCAGCAGCCTCGGACAGGGCATGAACACTGAAGCTTTCTTT. Protein product: CASSLGQGMNTEAFF.

In its sample, this clonotype was seen a few times. A much bigger clone sits one base away, suggesting this may be a read error. The chain carries TRBV12-3 or TRBV12-4 and TRBJ1-4, with 9 bases identical to TRBD1. This CDR3 region has 15 residues. The CDR3 DNA reads TGTGCCAGCAGTTTCTATGGGACAGGGAACGAAAAACGGTTTTTT. This sequence encodes CASSFYGTGNEKRFF.

Many counts were recorded for this clonotype. The rearrangement joins TRBV20-1 to TRBJ2-7; 9 bases are shared with TRBD2. Per the germline V gene, CDR1 is DFQATT and CDR2 is SNEGSKA (reference sequence). The CDR3 has 16 amino acids. Losses at the gene ends were 2 bases for V and 2 bases for J; bases not matched to a gene: 10. The chain's CDR3 is CSARPPGAGGTYEQYF. CDR3 bases: TGCAGTGCTAGACCGCCGGGAGCGGGGGGAACCTACGAGCAGTACTTC.

This clonotype was detected ten times or more. The rearrangement uses TRBV7-2 and TRBJ2-1; no clear D gene. Germline CDR1 is SGHTA and CDR2 is FQGNSA. V dropped 7 bases and J dropped 6 bases, with 13 bases sitting between them. The CDR3 is 13 amino acids. The CDR3, as DNA: TGTGCCAGCACCCCCTTAGGGTTCAATGAGCAGTTCTTC. It specifies CASTPLGFNEQFF.

The rearrangement links TRBV20-1 to TRBJ2-3, with 10 positions matching TRBD2. CDR1 is DFQATT and CDR2 is SNEGSKA in the germline V gene (reference sequence). V gave up 6 bases and J gave up 7 bases; unmatched junction bases: 10. The CDR3 is 14 residues long. Here the CDR3 DNA reads TGCAGTGCCTGGCCAGCGGGGGGGCCGTATACGCAGTATTTT. Residues: CSAWPAGGPYTQYF.

This chain links TRBV20-1 with TRBJ1-5, with 11 bases identical to TRBD1. The CDR3 is made up of 14 amino acids. Germline V CDR1 and CDR2: DFQATT, SNEGSKA (reference sequence). The V segment lost 6 bases and the J segment 6 bases; nucleotides outside the gene matches: 7. The CDR3: CSANSGTGGQPQHF. The CDR3 DNA sequence: TGCAGTGCAAATAGTGGGACAGGGGGTCAGCCCCAGCATTTT.

The chain has TRBV7-3 and TRBJ2-1, with 11 bases lining up with TRBD2. V gave up 5 bases and J gave up 10 bases; unmatched junction bases: 4. Germline V gives CDR1 SGHTA, CDR2 FQGTGA. The CDR3 has 13 amino acids. The CDR3 coding sequence is TGTGCCAGCAGCGCGGGGACTAGCGGAGAGCAGTTCTTC. Translation: CASSAGTSGEQFF.

V gene TRBV6-1 combines with J gene TRBJ1-3; D remains unclear. V lost 2 bases to trimming and J lost 5 bases, with 10 bases between them. This CDR3 has 14 residues. Looked up from germline, CDR1 is MNHNS and CDR2 is SASEGT. CDR3 residues: CASSESGSRNTIYF. CDR3 coding DNA: TGTGCCAGCAGTGAATCGGGATCCAGAAACACCATATATTTT.

The sample holds a few counts of this clonotype. This may be a read error: a much more frequent sequence differs by one nucleotide. The chain links TRBV11-1 to TRBJ2-5; the D is unclear. The CDR3 extends over 15 amino acids. Germline V CDR1 and CDR2: SGHAT, FQDESV (reference sequence). The V end was cut by 5 bases, the J end by 11 bases, with 24 bases between. CDR3 protein: CASSRDGKGDDEQYF. In DNA form, the CDR3 reads TGTGCCAGCAGCCGTGACGGTAAGGGTGACGATGAGCAGTACTTC.

The sample holds a few counts of this clonotype. The chain links TRBV3-1 to TRBJ2-5; perhaps TRBD1 as D (6 bases). V was pared by 5 bases and J by 11 bases, with 24 bases between. CDR1 LGHDT and CDR2 YNNKEL come from the germline V gene (reference sequence). CDR3 length equals 15 residues. The CDR3 loop reads CASSTRGAGDNEQYF. The CDR3 coding sequence is TGTGCCAGCAGCACAAGGGGAGCAGGGGACAATGAGCAGTACTTC.

The chain links TRBV7-9 to TRBJ2-2, with 10 bases that match TRBD2. Germline V gene data show CDR1 as SEHNR and CDR2 as FQNEAQ (reference sequence). Unmatched junction bases numbered 5, after V lost 5 bases and J lost 5 bases. The CDR3 covers 15 residues. The CDR3 here is CASSVSGGLTGELFF. In nucleotides, the CDR3 is TGTGCCAGCAGCGTTAGCGGGGGGCTGACCGGGGAGCTGTTTTTT.

This clonotype was detected ten times or more. CDR3 nucleotide sequence: TGTGCCAGCAGCCCTATTGACAGCCAATATGGCTACACCTTC. Its protein product is CASSPIDSQYGYTF. The V call is TRBV4-2, the J call TRBJ1-2, with D perhaps matching TRBD1 (5 bases). This CDR3 is 14 amino acids long. Germline V gene data show CDR1 as LGHNA and CDR2 as YNFKEQ. V shed 4 bases and J shed 5 bases, with 14 bases lying between them.

On this clonotype itself: A much larger clone lies a single base off, so this may be a read error. The genes are TRBV7-2 and TRBJ1-4, with D possibly being TRBD1 (5 bases). The CDR3 loop spans 15 amino acids. Germline loops: CDR1 SGHTA, CDR2 FQGNSA. Here the CDR3 reads CAGSGRRGKEEKLFF. The CDR3 DNA is TGTGCCGGCAGCGGGCGGCGGGGGAAGGAGGAAAAACTGTTTTTT.

V is TRBV4-1 and J is TRBJ1-4; 7 positions match TRBD1. This CDR3 contains 16 residues. Germline V lookup: CDR1 MGHRA, CDR2 YSYEKL. Germline trimming cut 2 bases from V and 4 bases from J; bases unmatched to any gene: 7. The CDR3 loop is CASSQNPGQINEKLFF. CDR3 DNA: TGCGCCAGCAGCCAAAACCCGGGACAGATTAATGAAAAACTGTTTTTT.

Only a few counts were recorded for this clonotype. V is TRBV3-1 and J is TRBJ2-7; 7 nucleotides align to TRBD2. Trimming at V came to 4 bases and at J to 7 bases, leaving 16 bases not matched to a gene. The CDR3 is made up of 16 amino acids. Germline V gene sequence: CDR1 LGHDT, CDR2 YNNKEL (reference sequence). CDR3 region: CASSPKVGGVEGEQYF. CDR3 sequence (DNA): TGTGCCAGCAGCCCAAAAGTGGGGGGGGTCGAAGGAGAGCAGTACTTC.

This clonotype was seen at least ten times. This sequence joins TRBV5-5 and TRBJ2-7; D not certain. Germline values: CDR1 SGHKS, CDR2 YYEKEE (reference sequence). The CDR3 spans 13 residues. V lost 2 bases and J lost 0, with 6 bases in between. In DNA, the CDR3 is TGTGCCAGCAGCTTAACGGACTCCTACGAGCAGTACTTC. Protein product: CASSLTDSYEQYF. The variable domain in full, completed from reference TRBV5-5 and TRBJ2-7, reads DAGVTQSPTHLIKTRGQQVTLRCSPISGHKSVSWYQQVLGQGPQFIFQYYEKEERGRGNFPDRFSARQFPNYSSELNVNALLLGDSALYLCASSLTDSYEQYFGPGTRLTVT.

This chain links TRBV20-1 with TRBJ2-7; the D is unclear. Germline V gene lookup returns CDR1 DFQATT and CDR2 SNEGSKA (reference sequence). The CDR3 loop spans 13 amino acids. The germline V and J ends were trimmed by 5 bases and 2 bases, with 13 bases remaining between them. The CDR3 sequence: CSADNGLTYEQYF. In DNA form, the CDR3 reads TGCAGTGCTGACAACGGATTAACCTACGAGCAGTACTTC.

This clonotype was detected many times. The V call is TRBV12-3 or TRBV12-4, the J call TRBJ2-3; 7 positions agree with TRBD1. The CDR3 sequence is 14 residues long. J gave up 6 bases and V 4 bases, and 7 bases lay outside the gene matches. The CDR3 region is CASSSGQKGDTQYF. CDR3 nucleotides: TGTGCCAGCAGTTCGGGACAGAAAGGGGATACGCAGTATTTT.

This clonotype was seen more than once but under ten times. CDR3 sequence (DNA): TGTGCCAGCAGTGAGGGACCCTTAGGACGTCAGCCCCAGCATTTT. It is translated as CASSEGPLGRQPQHF. The genes are TRBV6-2 or TRBV6-3 and TRBJ1-5; possible D gene TRBD1, 5 bases. The germline V and J ends were trimmed by 5 bases and 6 bases, with 17 bases remaining between them. This CDR3 has 15 amino acids. The germline V gene has CDR1 MNHEY and CDR2 SVGEGT.

This clonotype was observed many times. The chain joins TRBV5-1 to TRBJ1-2; D may be TRBD1 (5 bases). Trimming removed 2 bases at V and 7 bases at J, with 15 bases between. CDR3 size: 14 residues. The germline CDR1 and CDR2 sequences are SGHRS and YFSETQ. The CDR3 bases are TGCGCCAGCAGCTTAGAAAAGGGGCGCCCTGGCTACACCTTC. Translation gives CASSLEKGRPGYTF.

This clonotype came up a few times. A read error may be the cause here, since a much bigger clone is one base away. The rearrangement links TRBV6-4 to TRBJ2-3; a possible D gene is TRBD2 (5 bases). V lost 4 bases and J 4 bases, leaving 9 bases between the germline ends. The CDR3 length is 13 residues. Germline assignment: CDR1 MRHNA and CDR2 SNTAGT. DNA for the CDR3: TGTGCCAGCAGTGGGCGGCGGGCAGATACGCAGTATTTT. Translating gives CASSGRRADTQYF.

This sequence joins TRBV7-2 and TRBJ2-7, with a tentative D call TRBD1 (7 bases). The CDR3 runs 15 residues. The germline CDR1 and CDR2 sequences are SGHTA and FQGNSA. Trimming removed 2 bases from V and 4 bases from J, with 15 bases in between. CDR3 protein: CASSLTQGGWYEQYF. The CDR3 DNA reads as TGTGCCAGCAGCTTAACCCAGGGGGGTTGGTACGAGCAGTACTTC.

A word on this clonotype: This may arise from a read error, as a much more abundant clone is one base away. The chain is built from TRBV9 and TRBJ2-7, with 8 bases matching TRBD2. The trim removed 0 bases at V and 7 bases at J, leaving 9 bases unmatched. Germline values: CDR1 SGDLS, CDR2 YYNGEE. The CDR3 sequence is 15 residues long. The DNA for the CDR3 is TGTGCCAGCAGCGTAGCCAGCGGGGGATACAATGAGCAGTACTTC. Amino acids: CASSVASGGYNEQYF.